Below are 14 T cell receptor beta chains sequenced from a single sample in a study of blood T cell repertoires in COVID-19. The protocol was immunoSEQ multiplex PCR, while the TCRdb copy is restricted to in-frame clones and leaves out a portion. This table holds 25,000 to 30,000 clones, around 90% found once. Sequenced sample: peripheral blood. Every receptor here comes from a human donor in a cohort sampled during active COVID-19.

The gene calls are TRBV5-1 and TRBJ2-5; 13 nucleotides align to TRBD2. The CDR3 spans 16 residues. V was clipped by 0 bases and J by 2 bases; unmatched bases: 1. CDR1 is SGHRS and CDR2 is YFSETQ in the germline V gene. The CDR3 nucleotides read TGCGCCAGCAGCTTGGCGACTAGCGGGGGGCAAGAGACCCAGTACTTC. Translation gives CASSLATSGGQETQYF.

The chain recombines TRBV13 with TRBJ1-6; D unresolved. Trimming took 0 bases from V and 10 from J, leaving 10 bases between them. In germline, CDR1 is PRHDT, CDR2 FYEKMQ (reference sequence). The CDR3 is made up of 14 amino acids. In DNA, the CDR3 is TGTGCCAGCAGCTTAGGGGGCTCGGGATCACCCCTCCACTTT. It specifies CASSLGGSGSPLHF.

The gene calls are TRBV7-6 and TRBJ1-2; a weak D match, TRBD1 (6 bases). This CDR3 has 13 amino acids. With 5 bases removed from V and 5 bases from J, the gap between germline ends came to 12 bases. The V gene's germline CDR1 is SGHVS and CDR2 FNYEAQ. CDR3 protein: CASSPGTPYGYTF. CDR3 DNA: TGTGCCAGCAGCCCAGGGACACCTTATGGCTACACCTTC.

The chain links TRBV11-2 to TRBJ1-4; D uncertain. V was clipped by 6 bases and J by 4 bases, with 9 bases between them. The CDR3 runs to 13 residues. Germline CDR1 is SGHAT and CDR2 is FQNNGV. The CDR3 DNA sequence: TGTGCCAGCAGTCGGGGAAATAATGAAAAACTGTTTTTT. This sequence encodes CASSRGNNEKLFF.

The genes are TRBV29-1 and TRBJ1-4; possibly TRBD1 for D (6 bases). From germline, CDR1 is SQVTM and CDR2 ANQGSEA. This CDR3 has 13 amino acids. Trimming cost V 2 bases and J 7 bases, with 11 bases left between them. Written as DNA, the CDR3 is TGCAGCGTTGAAACAGGGTTGAGTGAAAAACTGTTTTTT. This gives the protein CSVETGLSEKLFF.

This clone turned up a few times. The DNA of the CDR3 is TGTGCCAGTAGTCTCCATCCCGGGACAGGGTTTGGTAGCAATCAGCCCCAGCATTTT. This gives the protein CASSLHPGTGFGSNQPQHF. V usage is TRBV19 and J usage is TRBJ1-5; TRBD1 matches 9 bases. The CDR3 is made up of 19 amino acids. The V and J ends lost 5 bases and 0 bases, in that order; junction bases with no gene match: 14. From germline, CDR1 is LNHDA and CDR2 SQIVND (reference sequence).

This clone showed up just a few times. The V call is TRBV28, the J call TRBJ2-7; 8 nucleotides agree with TRBD1. V was clipped by 5 bases and J by 3 bases; unmatched bases: 3. The CDR3 consists of 13 residues. From germline, CDR1 is MDHEN and CDR2 SYDVKM. CDR3 bases: TGTGCCAGCAGTCGACAGGGGAGCTACGAGCAGTACTTC. Its protein product is CASSRQGSYEQYF. The full variable domain, completed using reference TRBV28 and TRBJ2-7, is DVKVTQSSRYLVKRTGEKVFLECVQDMDHENMFWYRQDPGLGLRLIYFSYDVKMKEKGDIPEGYSVSREKKERFSLILESASTNQTSMYLCASSRQGSYEQYFGPGTRLTVT.

The CDR3 DNA reads TGTGCCAGCACCCAAGAGGCGGGACTGGGACAGGCTCTATACAATGAGCAGTTCTTC. Amino acids: CASTQEAGLGQALYNEQFF. This chain uses TRBV7-2 with TRBJ2-1, with 8 positions matching TRBD1. V shed 7 bases, J shed 4 bases, and the junction held 21 bases outside the gene matches. CDR1 and CDR2 from the germline V gene are SGHTA and FQGNSA. The CDR3 length is 19 residues. Full variable domain (missing parts from reference TRBV7-2 and TRBJ2-1): GAGVSQSPSNKVTEKGKDVELRCDPISGHTALYWYRQSLGQGLEFLIYFQGNSAPDKSGLPSDRFSAERTGGSVSTLTIQRTQQEDSAVYLCASTQEAGLGQALYNEQFFGPGTRLTVL.

V gene TRBV19 combines with J gene TRBJ1-2; no firm D call. The CDR3 length is 14 residues. The germline V gene has CDR1 LNHDA and CDR2 SQIVND (reference sequence). The V gene lost 5 bases and the J gene lost 7 bases, with 17 bases spanning the gap. CDR3 in DNA: TGTGCCAGTAGTCCTACGGGATCCCGACTTGGCTACACCTTC. Amino acid sequence: CASSPTGSRLGYTF.

The chain couples TRBV2 to TRBJ1-5; TRBD1 aligns across 9 bases. Germline V lookup: CDR1 SNHLY, CDR2 FYNNEI. The CDR3 spans 15 residues. With 9 bases clipped from V and 1 base from J, the junction kept 7 bases outside the gene matches. In DNA form, the CDR3 reads TGTGCCAGTGGAGGGACAGGGAACAGCAATCAGCCCCAGCATTTT. Translation gives CASGGTGNSNQPQHF. Full variable domain (remainder filled in from reference TRBV2 and TRBJ1-5): EPEVTQTPSHQVTQMGQEVILRCVPISNHLYFYWYRQILGQKVEFLVSFYNNEISEKSEIFDDQFSVERPDGSNFTLKIRSTKLEDSAMYFCASGGTGNSNQPQHFGDGTRLSIL.

The chain recombines TRBV5-1 with TRBJ1-3, with D possibly being TRBD1 (5 bases). V was shortened by 4 bases and J by 0 bases, with 14 bases between the two germline ends. The CDR3 is 16 residues long. Germline V gene lookup returns CDR1 SGHRS and CDR2 YFSETQ. The CDR3 spells CASSLGGRNSGNTIYF. The CDR3 DNA reads TGCGCCAGCAGCCTCGGGGGACGGAACTCTGGAAACACCATATATTTT. Looking up the rest from reference TRBV5-1 and TRBJ1-3 gives the full variable domain: KAGVTQTPRYLIKTRGQQVTLSCSPISGHRSVSWYQQTPGQGLQFLFEYFSETQRNKGNFPGRFSGRQFSNSRSEMNVSTLELGDSALYLCASSLGGRNSGNTIYFGEGSWLTVV.

The chain couples TRBV5-1 to TRBJ2-7; D perhaps matches TRBD2 (5 bases). There are 15 residues in the CDR3. Trimming left V 0 bases short and J 3 bases short, with 13 bases between. In germline, CDR1 is SGHRS, CDR2 YFSETQ. This CDR3 reads CASSLETTEIYEQYF. The CDR3 nucleotides are TGCGCCAGCAGCTTGGAGACTACGGAAATCTACGAGCAGTACTTC. Supplemented by reference TRBV5-1 and TRBJ2-7, the full variable domain reads KAGVTQTPRYLIKTRGQQVTLSCSPISGHRSVSWYQQTPGQGLQFLFEYFSETQRNKGNFPGRFSGRQFSNSRSEMNVSTLELGDSALYLCASSLETTEIYEQYFGPGTRLTVT.

This clone has only a few counts. The chain couples TRBV27 to TRBJ1-5; D is perhaps TRBD1 (6 bases). Germline CDR1 is MNHEY and CDR2 is SMNVEV (reference sequence). The CDR3 has 15 residues. V was clipped by 8 bases and J by 1 base, with 15 bases between them. CDR3 residues: CASSKTGYSNQPQHF. CDR3 in DNA: TGTGCCAGCTCTAAAACAGGGTACAGCAATCAGCCCCAGCATTTT.

This chain joins TRBV7-9 and TRBJ2-5; D is perhaps TRBD1 (6 bases). Germline values: CDR1 SEHNR, CDR2 FQNEAQ (reference sequence). The CDR3 is made up of 14 amino acids. Trimming left V 8 bases short and J 1 base short, with 14 bases between. The CDR3 reads CASDVRGGQETQYF. DNA of the CDR3: TGTGCCAGCGACGTCAGGGGTGGCCAAGAGACCCAGTACTTC. The whole variable domain, filled in from reference TRBV7-9 and TRBJ2-5, reads DTGVSQNPRHKITKRGQNVTFRCDPISEHNRLYWYRQTLGQGPEFLTYFQNEAQLEKSRLLSDRFSAERPKGSFSTLEIQRTEQGDSAMYLCASDVRGGQETQYFGPGTRLLVL.